These T cell receptor beta chains were read from a single sample in a study of cytomegalovirus exposure and HLA in healthy donors. The table came from immunoSEQ multiplex PCR; TCRdb's copy has only in-frame clones and leaves some out. The table lists some 150,000 clones, 80% to 90% of them singletons. Source material: PBMCs. Every receptor here comes from a woman aged 45-59 years in good health and CMV-seronegative. CDR3s include the opening cysteine and the closing phenylalanine or tryptophan. D genes are given only for firm matches. Some rows have no size entry. The others give once, few or many, or a class for an expanded clone.

.,TRBV30,.,TRBJ1-2,CAWTGSLSYGYTF,TGTGCCTGGACGGGTTCCCTTTCATATGGCTACACCTTC
TRBD1,TRBV7-8,.,TRBJ2-5,CASSPHSPGTGVSQYF,TGTGCCAGCAGCCCTCACTCACCCGGGACAGGGGTGTCCCAGTACTTC
.,TRBV6-6,.,TRBJ1-1,CASSLTAGEGTEAFF,TGTGCCAGCAGCCTTACAGCGGGCGAAGGCACTGAAGCTTTCTTT
.,TRBV9,.,TRBJ2-5,CASSVGWGWKRETQYF,TGTGCCAGCAGCGTAGGATGGGGATGGAAGCGGGAGACCCAGTACTTC
.,TRBV7-9,.,TRBJ1-1,CSSSLGPAAGVVF,TGTTCCAGCAGCTTAGGGCCCGCGGCGGGGGTGGTCTTT
.,TRBV7-7,.,TRBJ2-5,CASSSGTSFKETQYF,TGTGCCAGCAGCTCTGGGACTTCGTTTAAAGAGACCCAGTACTTC
TRBD2,TRBV19,.,TRBJ2-2,CASRRTSGSGTGELFF,TGTGCCAGTAGACGAACTAGCGGGAGTGGCACCGGGGAGCTGTTTTTT
TRBD2,TRBV4-2,.,TRBJ2-7,CASSRTAGDSYEQYF,TGTGCCAGCAGCCGAACAGCGGGAGACTCCTACGAGCAGTACTTC
.,TRBV20-1,once,TRBJ2-1,CSVNGHEQFF,TGCAGTGTGAATGGGCATGAGCAGTTCTTC
TRBD1,TRBV2,once,TRBJ2-1,CASRDPGQSDEQFF,TGTGCCAGCAGAGACCCGGGACAGTCCGATGAGCAGTTCTTC
TRBD2,TRBV7-2,.,TRBJ2-3,CASSLVGLGTSGTTDTQYF,TGTGCCAGCAGCTTAGTGGGGTTGGGGACTAGCGGGACCACAGATACGCAGTATTTT
TRBD1,TRBV6-6,.,TRBJ2-7,CASTRTGAYEQYF,TGTGCCAGCACCCGGACAGGGGCATACGAGCAGTACTTC
.,TRBV7-9,few,TRBJ2-6,CSSSVLEKGANVLTF,TGTTCCAGCAGCGTTCTGGAGAAGGGGGCCAACGTCCTGACTTTC
TRBD1,TRBV7-3,.,TRBJ2-3,CASSEKLVARGSFRDTQYF,TGTGCCAGCAGCGAAAAGCTGGTAGCCAGGGGGTCTTTTAGGGATACGCAGTATTTT
TRBD1,TRBV29-1,.,TRBJ2-6,CSVQGARGANVLTF,TGCAGCGTTCAGGGGGCGCGGGGGGCCAACGTCCTGACTTTC
TRBD2,TRBV19,few,TRBJ2-5,CASSISASGNVETQYF,TGTGCCAGTAGTATTTCGGCTAGCGGGAACGTAGAGACCCAGTACTTC
.,TRBV7-9,.,TRBJ2-6,CASSLEYGSGANVLTF,TGTGCCAGCAGCTTGGAGTATGGCTCTGGGGCCAACGTCCTGACTTTC
.,TRBV11-2,.,TRBJ2-7,CASSFNRAGSYEQYF,TGTGCCAGCAGCTTCAACAGGGCTGGGTCCTACGAGCAGTACTTC
.,TRBV10-3,.,TRBJ1-3,CAINSPGFFNTIYF,TGTGCCATCAATTCCCCAGGGTTTTTCAACACCATATATTTT
.,TRBV23-1,few,TRBJ1-4,CAQSGVDATNEKLFF,TGCGCCCAGTCGGGTGTAGACGCAACTAATGAAAAACTGTTTTTT
.,TRBV28,.,TRBJ1-1,CASSPATGENTEAFF,TGTGCCAGCAGTCCCGCGACAGGCGAGAACACTGAAGCTTTCTTT
.,TRBV10-1,once,TRBJ2-7,CASRRHRRSYEQYF,TGCGCCAGCAGGAGGCACAGGCGATCCTACGAGCAGTACTTC
TRBD1,TRBV11-1,.,TRBJ1-2,CASSSGGQLLGGYTF,TGTGCCAGCAGCTCTGGGGGACAGCTACTGGGAGGCTACACCTTC
TRBD1,TRBV5-6,.,TRBJ2-1,CASIPQGAYNEQFF,TGTGCCAGCATACCCCAGGGGGCCTACAATGAGCAGTTCTTC
.,TRBV7-3,.,TRBJ2-1,CASSLPGGREQFF,TGTGCCAGCAGCTTACCCGGGGGTCGGGAGCAGTTCTTC
.,TRBV5-1,.,TRBJ2-3,CASSLARFVGGEADTQYF,TGCGCCAGCAGCTTGGCCAGGTTTGTTGGGGGCGAGGCAGATACGCAGTATTTT
.,TRBV6-1,.,TRBJ1-6,CASSARQRESPLHF,TGTGCCAGCAGTGCCAGGCAACGTGAGTCACCCCTCCACTTT
TRBD2,TRBV2,.,TRBJ2-3,CASGTVLAGAHTDTQYF,TGTGCCAGCGGCACTGTCTTAGCGGGGGCCCACACAGATACGCAGTATTTT
.,TRBV4-2,.,TRBJ1-1,CASSQDGRGSNTEAFF,TGTGCCAGCAGCCAAGATGGCCGGGGGTCTAACACTGAAGCTTTCTTT
TRBD2,TRBV5-4,few,TRBJ2-3,CASSLSGGGARDTQYF,TGTGCCAGCAGCTTGTCTGGCGGGGGGGCCAGGGATACGCAGTATTTT
.,TRBV19,.,TRBJ2-5,CASNDGGHQETQYF,TGTGCCAGTAACGACGGGGGGCACCAAGAGACCCAGTACTTC
TRBD1,TRBV5-6,.,TRBJ2-3,CASSFDRVGRADTQYF,TGTGCCAGCAGCTTCGACAGGGTTGGGCGTGCAGATACGCAGTATTTT
.,TRBV7-9,.,TRBJ1-1,CASSLQGTPEAFF,TGTGCCAGCAGCTTACAGGGAACGCCTGAAGCTTTCTTT
TRBD2,TRBV2,.,TRBJ2-1,CASVVAGDYNEQFF,TGTGCCAGCGTAGTAGCGGGGGATTACAATGAGCAGTTCTTC
TRBD1,TRBV28,.,TRBJ2-7,CASRWTGTYEQYF,TGTGCCAGCCGGTGGACAGGGACCTACGAGCAGTACTTC
.,TRBV7-9,.,TRBJ2-7,CSSSLLPYEQYF,TGTTCCAGCAGCTTACTCCCCTACGAGCAGTACTTC
.,TRBV4-2,.,TRBJ1-1,CASSPFVRTEAFF,TGTGCCAGCAGCCCGTTCGTTCGCACTGAAGCTTTCTTT
.,TRBV5-1,.,TRBJ2-5,CASSLASALDQETQYF,TGCGCCAGCAGCTTGGCTAGCGCCCTGGATCAAGAGACCCAGTACTTC